The clone carrying this TCR beta chain occurred many times. Its antigen remains unidentified. The data were taken from a study of regulatory T cells in long-lasting Graves disease. Study-wide results and caveats: Among the persistent patients, 2,500 to 3,000 public clonotypes were shared, more than the 850 to 1,000 shared among new patients.

V lost 4 bases and J lost 2; bases outside the gene matches: 9. This CDR3 is built from 16 residues. Germline CDR1 MNHEY, CDR2 SVGAGI. HTBI primers from iRepertoire and Arm-PCR of CDR3 regions yielded the TCR beta libraries. TCRdb called the multiplex PCR reads again in MiXCR, with one record for every CDR3 protein. The sample lists roughly 560,000 distinct CDR3 sequences, about 11% occurring once. Sample time point: newly diagnosed GD, antithyroid drugs for less than 3 months. PBMC RNA was the source of the TCR library. With EDTA tubes as the receptacles, 7.5 to 9 milliliters of peripheral blood were drawn. In addition, the sample was reused for a study of T cells in Graves' hyperthyroidism and ophthalmopathy.

This clonotype originated in a woman in her twenties or thirties with Graves disease. Sequenced material: peripheral blood mononuclear cells (PBMCs), taken at new diagnosis, from a patient treated with antithyroid drugs. This chain joins TRBV6-5 and TRBJ1-2; 8 bases map to TRBD1. The CDR3 loop is CASSSPGQGGNYGYTF. CDR3 DNA sequence: TGTGCCAGCAGTTCGCCCGGACAGGGTGGGAACTATGGCTACACCTTC.